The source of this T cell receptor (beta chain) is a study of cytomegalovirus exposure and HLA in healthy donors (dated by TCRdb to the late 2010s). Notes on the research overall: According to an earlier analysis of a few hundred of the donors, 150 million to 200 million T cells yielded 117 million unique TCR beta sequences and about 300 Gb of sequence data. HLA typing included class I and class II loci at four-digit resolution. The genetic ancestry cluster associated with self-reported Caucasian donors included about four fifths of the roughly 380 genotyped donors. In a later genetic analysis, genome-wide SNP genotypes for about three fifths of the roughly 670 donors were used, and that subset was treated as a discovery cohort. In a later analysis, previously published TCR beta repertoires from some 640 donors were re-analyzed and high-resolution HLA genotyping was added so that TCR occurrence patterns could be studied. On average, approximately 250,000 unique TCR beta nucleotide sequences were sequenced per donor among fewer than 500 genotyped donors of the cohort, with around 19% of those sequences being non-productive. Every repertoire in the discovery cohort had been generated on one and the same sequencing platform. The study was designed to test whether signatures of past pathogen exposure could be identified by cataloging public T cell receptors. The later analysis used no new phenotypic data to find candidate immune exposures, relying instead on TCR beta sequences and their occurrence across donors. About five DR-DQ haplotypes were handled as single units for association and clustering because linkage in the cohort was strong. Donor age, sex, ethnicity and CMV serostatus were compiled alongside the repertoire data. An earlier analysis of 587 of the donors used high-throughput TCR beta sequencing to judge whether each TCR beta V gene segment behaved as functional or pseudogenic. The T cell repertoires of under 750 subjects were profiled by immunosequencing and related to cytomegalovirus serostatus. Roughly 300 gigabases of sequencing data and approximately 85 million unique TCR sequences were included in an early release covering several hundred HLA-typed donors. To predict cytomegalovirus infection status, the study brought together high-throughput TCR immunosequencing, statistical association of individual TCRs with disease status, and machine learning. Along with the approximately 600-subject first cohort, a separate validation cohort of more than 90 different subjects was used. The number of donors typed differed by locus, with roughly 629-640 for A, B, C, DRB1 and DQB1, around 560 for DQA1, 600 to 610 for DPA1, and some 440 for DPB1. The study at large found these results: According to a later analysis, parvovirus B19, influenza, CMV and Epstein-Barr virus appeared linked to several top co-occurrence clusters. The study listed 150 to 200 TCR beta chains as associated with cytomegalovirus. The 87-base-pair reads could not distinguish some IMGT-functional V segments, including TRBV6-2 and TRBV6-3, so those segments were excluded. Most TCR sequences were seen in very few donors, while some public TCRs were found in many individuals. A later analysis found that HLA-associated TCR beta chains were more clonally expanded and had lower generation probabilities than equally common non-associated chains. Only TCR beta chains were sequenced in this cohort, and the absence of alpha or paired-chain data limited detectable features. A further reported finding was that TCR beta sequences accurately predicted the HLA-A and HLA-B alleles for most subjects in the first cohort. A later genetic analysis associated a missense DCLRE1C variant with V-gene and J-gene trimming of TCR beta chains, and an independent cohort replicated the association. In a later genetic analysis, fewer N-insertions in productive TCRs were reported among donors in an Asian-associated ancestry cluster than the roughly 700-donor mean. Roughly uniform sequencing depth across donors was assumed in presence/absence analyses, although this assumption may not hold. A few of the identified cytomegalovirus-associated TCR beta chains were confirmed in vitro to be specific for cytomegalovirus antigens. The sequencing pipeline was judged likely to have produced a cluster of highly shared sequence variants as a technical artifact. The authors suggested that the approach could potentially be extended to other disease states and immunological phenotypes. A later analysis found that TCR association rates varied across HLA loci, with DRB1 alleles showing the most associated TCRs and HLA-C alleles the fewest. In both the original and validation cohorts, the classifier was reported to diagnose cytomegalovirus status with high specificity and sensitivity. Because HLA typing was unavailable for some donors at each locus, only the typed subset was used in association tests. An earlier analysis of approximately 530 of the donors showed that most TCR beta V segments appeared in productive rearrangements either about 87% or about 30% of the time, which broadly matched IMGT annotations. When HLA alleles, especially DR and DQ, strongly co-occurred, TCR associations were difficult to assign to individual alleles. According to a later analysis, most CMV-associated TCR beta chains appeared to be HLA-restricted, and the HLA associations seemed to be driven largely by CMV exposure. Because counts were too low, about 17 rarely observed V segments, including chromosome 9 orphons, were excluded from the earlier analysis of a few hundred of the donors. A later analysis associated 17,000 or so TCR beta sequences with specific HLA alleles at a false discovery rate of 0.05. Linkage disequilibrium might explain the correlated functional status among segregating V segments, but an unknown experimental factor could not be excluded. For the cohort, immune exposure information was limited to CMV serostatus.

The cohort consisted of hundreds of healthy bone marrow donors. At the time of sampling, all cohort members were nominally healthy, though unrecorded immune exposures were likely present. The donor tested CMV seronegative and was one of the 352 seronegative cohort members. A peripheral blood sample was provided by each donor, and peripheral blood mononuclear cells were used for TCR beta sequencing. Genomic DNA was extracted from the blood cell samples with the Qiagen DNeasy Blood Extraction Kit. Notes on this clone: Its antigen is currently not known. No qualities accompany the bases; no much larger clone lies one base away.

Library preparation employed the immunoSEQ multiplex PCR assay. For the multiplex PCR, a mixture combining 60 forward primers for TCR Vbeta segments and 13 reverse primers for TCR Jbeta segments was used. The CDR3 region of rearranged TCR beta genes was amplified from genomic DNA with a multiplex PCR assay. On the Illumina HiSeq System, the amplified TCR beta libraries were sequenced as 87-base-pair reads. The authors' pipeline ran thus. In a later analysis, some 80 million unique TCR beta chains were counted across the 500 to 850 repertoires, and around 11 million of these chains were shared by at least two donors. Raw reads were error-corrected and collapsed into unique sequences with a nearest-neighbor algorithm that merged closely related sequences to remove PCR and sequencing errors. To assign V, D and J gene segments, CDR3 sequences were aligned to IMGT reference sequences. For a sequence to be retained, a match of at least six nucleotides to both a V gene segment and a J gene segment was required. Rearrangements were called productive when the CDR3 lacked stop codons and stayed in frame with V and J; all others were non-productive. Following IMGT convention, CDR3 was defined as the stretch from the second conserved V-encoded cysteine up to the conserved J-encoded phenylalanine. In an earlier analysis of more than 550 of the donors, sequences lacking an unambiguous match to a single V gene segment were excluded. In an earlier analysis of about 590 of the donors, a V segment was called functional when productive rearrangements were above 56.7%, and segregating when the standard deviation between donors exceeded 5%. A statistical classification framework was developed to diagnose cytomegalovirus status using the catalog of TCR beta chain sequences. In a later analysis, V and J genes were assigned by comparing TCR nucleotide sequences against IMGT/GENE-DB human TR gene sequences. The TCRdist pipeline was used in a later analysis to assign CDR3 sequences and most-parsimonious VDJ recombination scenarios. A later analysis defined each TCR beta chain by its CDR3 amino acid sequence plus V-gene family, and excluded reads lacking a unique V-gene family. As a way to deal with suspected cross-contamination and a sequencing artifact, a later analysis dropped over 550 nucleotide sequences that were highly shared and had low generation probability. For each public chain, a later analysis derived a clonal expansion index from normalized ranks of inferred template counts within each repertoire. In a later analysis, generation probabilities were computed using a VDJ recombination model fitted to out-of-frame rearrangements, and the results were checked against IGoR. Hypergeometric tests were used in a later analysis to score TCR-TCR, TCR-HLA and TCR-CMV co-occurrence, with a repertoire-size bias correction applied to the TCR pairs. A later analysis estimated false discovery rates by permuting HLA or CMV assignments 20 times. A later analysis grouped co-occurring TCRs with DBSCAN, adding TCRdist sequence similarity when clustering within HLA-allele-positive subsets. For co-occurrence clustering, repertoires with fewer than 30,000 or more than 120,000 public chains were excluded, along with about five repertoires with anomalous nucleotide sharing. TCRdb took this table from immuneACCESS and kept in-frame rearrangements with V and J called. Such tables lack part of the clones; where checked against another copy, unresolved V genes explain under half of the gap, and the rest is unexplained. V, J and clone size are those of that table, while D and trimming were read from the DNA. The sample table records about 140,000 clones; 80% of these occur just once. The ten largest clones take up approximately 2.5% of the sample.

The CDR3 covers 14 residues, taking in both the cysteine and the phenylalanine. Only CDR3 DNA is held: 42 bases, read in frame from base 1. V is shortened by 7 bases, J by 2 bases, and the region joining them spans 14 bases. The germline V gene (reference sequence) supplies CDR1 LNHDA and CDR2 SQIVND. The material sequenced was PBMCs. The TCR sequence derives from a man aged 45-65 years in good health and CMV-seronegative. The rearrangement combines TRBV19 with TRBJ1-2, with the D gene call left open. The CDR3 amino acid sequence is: CASNEGSGNYGYTF. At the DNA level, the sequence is TGTGCCAGTAACGAGGGATCGGGGAACTATGGCTACACCTTC.